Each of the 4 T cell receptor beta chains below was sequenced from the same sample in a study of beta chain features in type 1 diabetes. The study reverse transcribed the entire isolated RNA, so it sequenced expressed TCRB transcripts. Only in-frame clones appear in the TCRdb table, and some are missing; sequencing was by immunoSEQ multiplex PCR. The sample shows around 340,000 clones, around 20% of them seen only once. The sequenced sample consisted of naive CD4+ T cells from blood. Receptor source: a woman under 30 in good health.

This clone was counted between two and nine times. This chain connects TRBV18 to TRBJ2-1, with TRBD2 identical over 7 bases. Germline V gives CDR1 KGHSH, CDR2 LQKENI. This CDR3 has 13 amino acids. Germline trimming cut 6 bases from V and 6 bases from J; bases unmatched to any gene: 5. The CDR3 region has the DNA TGTGCCAGCTCCGCGGGAGCCGGCAATGAGCAGTTCTTC. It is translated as CASSAGAGNEQFF.

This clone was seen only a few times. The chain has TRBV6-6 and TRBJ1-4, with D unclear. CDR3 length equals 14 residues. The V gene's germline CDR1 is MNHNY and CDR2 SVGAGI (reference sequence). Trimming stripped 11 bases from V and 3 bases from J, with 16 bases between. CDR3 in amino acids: CASRNEGSNEKLFF. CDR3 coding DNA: TGTGCCTCACGGAACGAGGGATCTAATGAAAAACTGTTTTTT.

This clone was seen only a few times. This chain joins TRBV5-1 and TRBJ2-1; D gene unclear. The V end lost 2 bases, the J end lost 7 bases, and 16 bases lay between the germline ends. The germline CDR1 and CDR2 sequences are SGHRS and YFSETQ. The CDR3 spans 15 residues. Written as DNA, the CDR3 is TGCGCCAGCAGCTTCCTCGGGTCTACCGCTAATGAGCAGTTCTTC. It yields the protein CASSFLGSTANEQFF.

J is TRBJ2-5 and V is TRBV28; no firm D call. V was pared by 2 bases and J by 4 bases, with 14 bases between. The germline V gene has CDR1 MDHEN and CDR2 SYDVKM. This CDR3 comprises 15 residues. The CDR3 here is CASSLVAPRRETQYF. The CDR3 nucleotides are TGTGCCAGCAGTTTAGTGGCCCCGCGGCGAGAGACCCAGTACTTC.